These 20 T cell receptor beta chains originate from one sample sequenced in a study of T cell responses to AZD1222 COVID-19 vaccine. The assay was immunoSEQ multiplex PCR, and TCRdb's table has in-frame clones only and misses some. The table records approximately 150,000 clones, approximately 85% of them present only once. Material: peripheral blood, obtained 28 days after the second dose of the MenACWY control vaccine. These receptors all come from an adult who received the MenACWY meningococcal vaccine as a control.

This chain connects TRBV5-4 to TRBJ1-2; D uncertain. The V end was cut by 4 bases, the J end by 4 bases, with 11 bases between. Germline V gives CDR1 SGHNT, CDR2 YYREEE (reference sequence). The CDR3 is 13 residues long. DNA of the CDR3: TGTGCCAGCAGCGTCACGTCCGGCTATGGCTACACCTTC. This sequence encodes CASSVTSGYGYTF.

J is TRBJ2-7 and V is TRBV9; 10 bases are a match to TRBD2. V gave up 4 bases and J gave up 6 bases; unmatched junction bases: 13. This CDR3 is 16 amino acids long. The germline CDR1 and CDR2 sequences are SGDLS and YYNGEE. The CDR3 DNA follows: TGTGCCAGCAGCCCCGGGACTAGCGACCGCTGGGGCGAGCAGTACTTC. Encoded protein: CASSPGTSDRWGEQYF.

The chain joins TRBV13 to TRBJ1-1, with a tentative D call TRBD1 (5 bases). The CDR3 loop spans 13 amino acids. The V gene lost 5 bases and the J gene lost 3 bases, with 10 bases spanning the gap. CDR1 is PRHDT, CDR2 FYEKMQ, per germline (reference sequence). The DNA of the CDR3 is TGTGCCAGCAGCATAGACAGCTACACTGAAGCTTTCTTT. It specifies CASSIDSYTEAFF.

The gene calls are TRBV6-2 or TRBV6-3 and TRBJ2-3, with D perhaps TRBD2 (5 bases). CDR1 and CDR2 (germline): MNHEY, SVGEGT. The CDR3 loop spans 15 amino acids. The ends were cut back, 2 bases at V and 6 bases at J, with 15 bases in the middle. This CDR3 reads CASSYEAGVGDTQYF. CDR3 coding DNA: TGTGCCAGCAGTTACGAGGCCGGGGTAGGGGATACGCAGTATTTT.

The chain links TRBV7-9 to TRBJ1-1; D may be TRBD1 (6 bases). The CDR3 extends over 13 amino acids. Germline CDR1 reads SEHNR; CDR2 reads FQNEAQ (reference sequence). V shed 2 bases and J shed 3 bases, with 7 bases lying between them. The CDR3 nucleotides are TGTGCCAGCAGCTTAACAGGGTACACTGAAGCTTTCTTT. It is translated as CASSLTGYTEAFF.

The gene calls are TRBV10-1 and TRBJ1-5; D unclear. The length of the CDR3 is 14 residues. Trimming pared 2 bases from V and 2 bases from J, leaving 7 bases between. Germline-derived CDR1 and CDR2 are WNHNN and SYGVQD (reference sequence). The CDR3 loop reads CASSETYGNQPQHF. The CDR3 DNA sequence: TGCGCCAGCAGTGAGACCTACGGCAATCAGCCCCAGCATTTT.

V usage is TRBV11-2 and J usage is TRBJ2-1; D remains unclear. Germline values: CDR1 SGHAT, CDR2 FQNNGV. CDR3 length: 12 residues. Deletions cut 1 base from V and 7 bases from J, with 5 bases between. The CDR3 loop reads CASSLGLNEQFF. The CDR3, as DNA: TGTGCCAGCAGCTTAGGCCTTAATGAGCAGTTCTTC.

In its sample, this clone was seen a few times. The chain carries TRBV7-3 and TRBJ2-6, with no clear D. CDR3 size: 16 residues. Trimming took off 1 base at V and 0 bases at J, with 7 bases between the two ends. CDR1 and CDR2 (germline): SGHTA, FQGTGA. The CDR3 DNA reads TGTGCCAGCAGCTTAAACCCCCTCTCTGGGGCCAACGTCCTGACTTTC. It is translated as CASSLNPLSGANVLTF.

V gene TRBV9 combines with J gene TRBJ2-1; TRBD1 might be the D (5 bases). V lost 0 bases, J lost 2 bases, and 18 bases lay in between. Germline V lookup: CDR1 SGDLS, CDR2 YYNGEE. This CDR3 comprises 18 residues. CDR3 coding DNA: TGTGCCAGCAGCGTAGCTACTTTTGGGGCTGGGGCCTACAATGAGCAGTTCTTC. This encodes CASSVATFGAGAYNEQFF.

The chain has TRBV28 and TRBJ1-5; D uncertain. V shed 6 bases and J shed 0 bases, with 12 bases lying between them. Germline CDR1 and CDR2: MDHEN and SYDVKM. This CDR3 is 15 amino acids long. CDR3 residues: CASRSGKYSNQPQHF. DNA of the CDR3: TGTGCCAGCAGATCTGGCAAGTATAGCAATCAGCCCCAGCATTTT.

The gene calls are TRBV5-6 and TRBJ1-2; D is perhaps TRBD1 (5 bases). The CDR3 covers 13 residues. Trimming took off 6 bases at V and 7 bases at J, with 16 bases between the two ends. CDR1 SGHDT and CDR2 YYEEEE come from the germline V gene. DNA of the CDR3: TGTGCCAGCACCCTTGGAAAGGGGTTTGGCTACACCTTC. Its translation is CASTLGKGFGYTF.

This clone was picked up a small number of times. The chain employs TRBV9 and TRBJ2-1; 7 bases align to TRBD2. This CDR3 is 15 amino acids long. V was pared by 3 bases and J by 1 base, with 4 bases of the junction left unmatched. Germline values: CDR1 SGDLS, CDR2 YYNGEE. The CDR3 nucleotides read TGTGCCAGCAGCGAGAGACTAGCATCCTACAATGAGCAGTTCTTC. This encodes CASSERLASYNEQFF.

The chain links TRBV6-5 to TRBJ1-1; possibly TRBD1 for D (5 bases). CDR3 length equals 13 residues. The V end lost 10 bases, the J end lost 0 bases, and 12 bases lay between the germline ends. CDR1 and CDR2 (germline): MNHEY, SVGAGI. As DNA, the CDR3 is TGTGCCACCAGACAGCCCATGAACACTGAAGCTTTCTTT. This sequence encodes CATRQPMNTEAFF.

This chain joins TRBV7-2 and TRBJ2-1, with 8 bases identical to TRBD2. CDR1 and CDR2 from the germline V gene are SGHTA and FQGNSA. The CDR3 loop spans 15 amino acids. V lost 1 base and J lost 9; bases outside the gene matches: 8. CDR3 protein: CASSLEAGAISEQFF. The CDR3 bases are TGTGCCAGCAGCTTAGAAGCGGGAGCCATCTCTGAGCAGTTCTTC.

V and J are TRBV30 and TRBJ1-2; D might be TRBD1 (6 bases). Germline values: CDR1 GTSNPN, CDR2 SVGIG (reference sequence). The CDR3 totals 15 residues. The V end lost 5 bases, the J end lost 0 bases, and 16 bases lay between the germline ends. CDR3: CAWGGPLLANYGYTF. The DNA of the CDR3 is TGTGCCTGGGGGGGCCCCCTTTTAGCTAACTATGGCTACACCTTC.

CDR3 sequence reads: CASSEFSSWPRDGYTF. The CDR3 DNA sequence: TGTGCCAGCAGTGAATTTTCATCGTGGCCACGGGATGGCTACACCTTC. The chain uses TRBV6-1 and TRBJ1-2; no clear D. Looked up from germline, CDR1 is MNHNS and CDR2 is SASEGT. The CDR3 covers 16 residues. Between the trimmed V and J ends, which lost 2 bases and 6 bases, there was a span of 19 bases.

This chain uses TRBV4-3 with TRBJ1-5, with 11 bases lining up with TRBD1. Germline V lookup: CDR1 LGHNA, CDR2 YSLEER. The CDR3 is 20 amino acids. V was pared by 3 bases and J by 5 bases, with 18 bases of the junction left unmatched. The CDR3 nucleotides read TGCGCCAGCAGCCAGATGCTTGACTACTCAGGACAGGGGGCGGATCAGCCCCAGCATTTT. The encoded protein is CASSQMLDYSGQGADQPQHF.

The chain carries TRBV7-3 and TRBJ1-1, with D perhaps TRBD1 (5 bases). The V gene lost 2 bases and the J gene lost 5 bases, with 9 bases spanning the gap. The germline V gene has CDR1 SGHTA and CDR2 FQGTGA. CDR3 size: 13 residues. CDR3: CASSLAGATEAFF. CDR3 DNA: TGTGCCAGCAGCTTAGCCGGGGCGACTGAAGCTTTCTTT. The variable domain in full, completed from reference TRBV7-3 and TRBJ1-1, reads GAGVSQTPSNKVTEKGKYVELRCDPISGHTALYWYRQSLGQGPEFLIYFQGTGAADDSGLPNDRFFAVRPEGSVSTLKIQRTERGDSAVYLCASSLAGATEAFFGQGTRLTVV.

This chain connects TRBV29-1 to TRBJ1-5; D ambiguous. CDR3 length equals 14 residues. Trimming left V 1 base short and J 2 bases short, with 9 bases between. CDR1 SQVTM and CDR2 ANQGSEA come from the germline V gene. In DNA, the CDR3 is TGCAGCGTTGAAGGTGGAGGGTGCAATCAGCCCCAGCATTTT. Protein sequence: CSVEGGGCNQPQHF.

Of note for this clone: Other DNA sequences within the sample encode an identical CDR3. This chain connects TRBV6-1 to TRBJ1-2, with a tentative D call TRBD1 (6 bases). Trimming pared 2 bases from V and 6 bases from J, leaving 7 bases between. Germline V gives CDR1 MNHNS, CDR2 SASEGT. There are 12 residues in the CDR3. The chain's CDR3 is CASSERGHGYTF. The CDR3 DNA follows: TGTGCCAGCAGTGAACGGGGGCATGGCTACACCTTC.